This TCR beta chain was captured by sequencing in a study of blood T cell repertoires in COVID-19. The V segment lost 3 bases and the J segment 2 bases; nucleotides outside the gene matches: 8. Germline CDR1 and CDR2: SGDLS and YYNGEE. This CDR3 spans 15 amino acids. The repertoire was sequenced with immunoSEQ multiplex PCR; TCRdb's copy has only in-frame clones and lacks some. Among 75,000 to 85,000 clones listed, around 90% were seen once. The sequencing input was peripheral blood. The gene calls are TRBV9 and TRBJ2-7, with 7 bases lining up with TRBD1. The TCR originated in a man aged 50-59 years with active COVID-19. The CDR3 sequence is CASSARTGTAYEQYF. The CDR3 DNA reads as TGTGCCAGCAGCGCTCGTACCGGGACAGCCTACGAGCAGTACTTC.